This TCR beta chain was observed in a study of low-dose radiotherapy and immunotherapy resistance in tumors. The germline gives CDR1 KGHSH, CDR2 LQKENI. The CDR3 consists of 13 residues. Trimming left V 2 bases short and J 9 bases short, with 14 bases between. This clonotype came up many times. Stated time point: after trial treatment. Indicated treatment: LDRT plus nivolumab, ipilimumab, low-dose cyclophosphamide and aspirin (RACIN trial). Donors received a regimen that comprised nivolumab, ipilimumab, aspirin, low-dose cyclophosphamide and low-dose radiotherapy. TRAV- and TRBV-specific primers primed first-strand cDNA, covering alpha and beta chains. The authors amplified TCRs for roughly 20 PCR cycles with a constant-region primer and a V-primer adapter. Researchers amplified the isolated mRNA using in vitro transcription. In TCRdb, the reads were re-called with MiXCR into one record per CDR3 protein. This repertoire shows around 84,000 distinct CDR3 sequences, around 17% found once; its top ten account for less than 1.5%.

Specimen: PBMCs, collected after low-dose radiotherapy plus immunotherapy. The sequence derives from a male donor with prostate cancer. This chain uses TRBV18 with TRBJ2-7; no reliable D call. The CDR3 nucleotides read TGTGCCAGCTCACCAGCCACTGCCTATTCGCAGTACTTC. Translated, it gives CASSPATAYSQYF.